These 27 T cell receptor beta chains were all obtained from the same sample, sequenced in a study of T-cell reconstitution after alpha-beta-depleted transplantation in children. It was with unique molecular identifiers that the TCRbeta library was prepared. TCRdb recomputed calls from the PCR reads with MiXCR, one row per CDR3 protein. The sample holds roughly 590,000 distinct CDR3 sequences; roughly 15% are singletons and the top ten take about 1.1%. The input for sequencing was PBMCs from the stem cell graft donor, taken from the stem cell graft. The receptor set was obtained from a human donor who donated a stem cell graft to a child with acute myeloid leukemia.

The V and J genes are TRBV20-1 and TRBJ2-5; D possibly corresponds to TRBD1 (5 bases). The CDR3 has 13 residues. Germline values: CDR1 DFQATT, CDR2 SNEGSKA (reference sequence). Between the trimmed V and J ends, which lost 3 bases and 3 bases, there was a span of 11 bases. CDR3 protein: CSARGQVEETQYF. The DNA for the CDR3 is TGCAGTGCTAGGGGGCAGGTTGAAGAGACCCAGTACTTC.

The chain has TRBV3-1 and TRBJ1-2; a weak D match, TRBD1 (5 bases). V was shortened by 1 base and J by 4 bases, with 28 bases between the two germline ends. Germline loops: CDR1 LGHDT, CDR2 YNNKEL (reference sequence). The length of the CDR3 is 20 residues. In nucleotides, the CDR3 is TGTGCCAGCAGCCAAGCCTTGTCCGGCTCGGTGGGGAGGGGCTCCTATGGCTACACCTTC. This codes for CASSQALSGSVGRGSYGYTF.

The chain employs TRBV3-1 and TRBJ2-7; 7 bases agree with TRBD1. CDR3 size: 14 residues. Germline CDR1 reads LGHDT; CDR2 reads YNNKEL (reference sequence). With V trimmed by 10 bases and J by 4 bases, 13 bases remained unmatched. The CDR3 loop reads CATSDREEEYEQYF. CDR3 nucleotide sequence: TGTGCCACCTCCGACAGGGAAGAAGAATACGAGCAGTACTTC.

This clonotype has more than one count but fewer than ten. The chain combines TRBV5-5 with TRBJ2-2; no firm D call. Germline-derived CDR1 and CDR2 are SGHKS and YYEKEE (reference sequence). The CDR3 is 16 residues long. The ends were cut back, 0 bases at V and 5 bases at J, with 14 bases in the middle. CDR3 bases: TGTGCCAGCAGCTTGGGGCCGGGCCGCAGGACCGGGGAGCTGTTTTTT. This gives the protein CASSLGPGRRTGELFF.

This clonotype was counted a few times. The genes are TRBV28 and TRBJ2-1; D is perhaps TRBD2 (6 bases). Germline lookup yields CDR1 MDHEN and CDR2 SYDVKM. The CDR3 is 13 residues long. V was clipped by 6 bases and J by 6 bases, with 12 bases between them. This CDR3 is CASSPPEGNEQFF. The CDR3 DNA sequence: TGTGCCAGCAGCCCTCCGGAGGGCAATGAGCAGTTCTTC.

This clonotype occurred many times. The chain uses TRBV12-3 or TRBV12-4 and TRBJ1-3, with TRBD1 identical over 10 bases. With V trimmed by 6 bases and J by 1 base, 3 bases remained unmatched. The CDR3 consists of 15 residues. CDR3 coding DNA: TGTGCCAGCAGGACAGGGGGCCTTTCTGGAAACACCATATATTTT. Amino acid sequence: CASRTGGLSGNTIYF.

This clonotype was counted only a few times. The V and J genes are TRBV4-1 and TRBJ1-1, with D possibly matching TRBD1 (6 bases). The V end was cut by 6 bases, the J end by 0 bases, with 14 bases between. The CDR3 has 15 amino acids. Germline CDR1 reads MGHRA; CDR2 reads YSYEKL. The CDR3 nucleotides read TGCGCCAGCAGTCCACAGGGAAACATGAACACTGAAGCTTTCTTT. Protein sequence: CASSPQGNMNTEAFF.

The chain is built from TRBV6-2 or TRBV6-3 and TRBJ2-7, with 11 nucleotides matching TRBD2. Germline loops: CDR1 MNHEY, CDR2 SVGEGT. V was pared by 6 bases and J by 1 base, with 2 bases of the junction left unmatched. The length of the CDR3 is 14 residues. The chain's CDR3 is CASRRLAGSYEQYV. In DNA form, the CDR3 reads TGTGCCAGCAGGAGACTAGCGGGGTCCTACGAGCAGTACGTC.

The table lists this clonotype with many counts. J is TRBJ2-1 and V is TRBV7-3; no clear D gene. V lost 1 base, J lost 5 bases, and 6 bases lay in between. The germline V gene has CDR1 SGHTA and CDR2 FQGTGA. The CDR3 covers 13 residues. The chain's CDR3 is CASSLNQDNEQFF. The CDR3 nucleotides are TGTGCCAGCAGCTTAAATCAGGACAATGAGCAGTTCTTC.

This clonotype was detected a few times. This chain joins TRBV7-2 and TRBJ1-4, with D perhaps TRBD1 (5 bases). Germline lookup yields CDR1 SGHTA and CDR2 FQGNSA. The V end lost 10 bases, the J end lost 5 bases, and 14 bases lay between the germline ends. The CDR3 spans 13 residues. DNA of the CDR3: TGTGCCACCTTGGTGGGGACCAATGAAAAACTGTTTTTT. This codes for CATLVGTNEKLFF.

This clonotype was seen at least ten times. The chain has TRBV11-2 and TRBJ2-6; TRBD1 matches at 7 bases. CDR3 length: 18 residues. Germline lookup yields CDR1 SGHAT and CDR2 FQNNGV. V lost 5 bases and J lost 0; bases outside the gene matches: 10. In nucleotides, the CDR3 is TGTGCCAGCAGCCCACTGGACAGGTGGACCTCTGGGGCCAACGTCCTGACTTTC. Translating gives CASSPLDRWTSGANVLTF.

This clonotype has at least ten counts. This chain links TRBV5-6 with TRBJ2-5; weak D call: TRBD1 (6 bases). Germline assignment: CDR1 SGHDT and CDR2 YYEEEE. V was cut by 2 bases and J by 4 bases, with 9 bases left in between. The CDR3 loop spans 13 amino acids. The CDR3 DNA sequence: TGTGCCAGCAGCTTTCAGGGGATAGAGACCCAGTACTTC. Translation gives CASSFQGIETQYF. Full variable domain (outside the CDR3, taken from reference TRBV5-6 and TRBJ2-5): DAGVTQSPTHLIKTRGQQVTLRCSPKSGHDTVSWYQQALGQGPQFIFQYYEEEERQRGNFPDRFSGHQFPNYSSELNVNALLLGDSALYLCASSFQGIETQYFGPGTRLLVL.

This clonotype was picked up many times. At one of its ends the junction is not consistent with the germline gene, which may arise from a read error. The rearrangement joins TRBV20-1 to TRBJ2-7; no firm D call. CDR1 is DFQATT, CDR2 SNEGSKA, per germline (reference sequence). CDR3 length: 14 amino acids. CDR3 bases: TGCAGTGCTCGAGAGGTAGATAATTACTACGAGCAGTACTTC. Its protein product is CSAREVDNYYEQYF.

The sample holds a few counts of this clonotype. The rearrangement joins TRBV6-4 to TRBJ2-2; D is perhaps TRBD2 (6 bases). The length of the CDR3 is 15 residues. Trimming removed 4 bases from V and 7 bases from J, with 16 bases in between. Per germline, CDR1 MRHNA and CDR2 SNTAGT. CDR3 DNA: TGTGCCAGCAGTGCGGGGACTTCTGCCGACGGGGAGCTGTTTTTT. This translates into CASSAGTSADGELFF.

The chain has TRBV20-1 and TRBJ2-3, with 7 bases lining up with TRBD2. The V segment lost 6 bases and the J segment 8 bases; nucleotides outside the gene matches: 5. CDR1 and CDR2 (germline): DFQATT, SNEGSKA (reference sequence). The CDR3 length is 11 residues. The CDR3 DNA is TGCAGTGCCCTAGGGAGGGGTACGCAGTATTTT. It specifies CSALGRGTQYF.

This clonotype was seen just once. The rearrangement links TRBV27 to TRBJ1-2, with TRBD1 matching over 9 bases. Germline V lookup: CDR1 MNHEY, CDR2 SMNVEV (reference sequence). The CDR3 length is 16 residues. Losses at the gene ends were 0 bases for V and 4 bases for J; bases not matched to a gene: 6. The DNA of the CDR3 is TGTGCCAGCAGTTTATCAGGGGGACAGGGCGGCTATGGCTACACCTTC. This gives the protein CASSLSGGQGGYGYTF.

This clonotype was detected many times. The CDR3 region has the DNA TGCAGTGCTAGAGATTGGGAGGGGGACCAAGAGACCCAGTACTTC. It yields the protein CSARDWEGDQETQYF. The V call is TRBV20-1, the J call TRBJ2-5, with a tentative D call TRBD2 (7 bases). V gave up 0 bases and J gave up 0 bases, with 11 bases separating them. Per the germline V gene, CDR1 is DFQATT and CDR2 is SNEGSKA (reference sequence). The CDR3 has 15 residues.

This clonotype appeared a few times. This chain uses TRBV7-2 with TRBJ1-4; a possible D gene is TRBD1 (6 bases). The CDR3 is made up of 14 amino acids. V lost 2 bases and J 8 bases, leaving 12 bases between the germline ends. Germline V gene sequence: CDR1 SGHTA, CDR2 FQGNSA. The CDR3 here is CASSLYGTREKLFF. CDR3 nucleotide sequence: TGTGCCAGCAGCTTATACGGGACAAGAGAAAAACTGTTTTTT.

This clonotype appeared many times. The chain combines TRBV15 with TRBJ2-2; TRBD1 aligns across 9 bases. This CDR3 is 17 amino acids long. V trimming: 0 bases; J trimming: 3 bases; junction bases outside the gene matches: 5. Per the germline V gene, CDR1 is LNHNV and CDR2 is YYDKDF (reference sequence). The CDR3 region has the DNA TGTGCCACCAGCAGAGATCGGGACAGGGATCACACCGGGGAGCTGTTTTTT. Encoded protein: CATSRDRDRDHTGELFF.

The chain recombines TRBV7-8 with TRBJ1-5; D unclear. Germline values: CDR1 SGHVS, CDR2 FQNEAQ. Trimming removed 2 bases at V and 5 bases at J, with 13 bases between. The CDR3 covers 15 residues. Here the CDR3 DNA reads TGTGCCAGCAGCTTATACGAGGGAGGGCATCAGCCCCAGCATTTT. Translation: CASSLYEGGHQPQHF.

This clonotype was picked up a small number of times. CDR3 DNA sequence: TGTGCCAGCGAGGCAGCCTCCAATGAGCAGTTCTTC. This gives the protein CASEAASNEQFF. The V and J genes are TRBV12-3 or TRBV12-4 and TRBJ2-1, with no clear D. V lost 8 bases and J 6 bases, leaving 11 bases between the germline ends. CDR3 length: 12 residues.

The rearrangement uses TRBV12-3 or TRBV12-4 and TRBJ2-1, with 8 positions matching TRBD2. The CDR3 extends over 16 amino acids. Trimming took 3 bases from V and 3 from J; bases not matched to a gene: 7. Here the CDR3 DNA reads TGTGCCAGCAGTTTTAGGACTAGCCGGATCTACAATGAGCAGTTCTTC. Translation: CASSFRTSRIYNEQFF.

The chain recombines TRBV4-2 with TRBJ2-6; D might be TRBD1 (5 bases). The CDR3 covers 19 residues. The ends were cut back, 2 bases at V and 0 bases at J, with 17 bases in the middle. Germline V lookup: CDR1 LGHNA, CDR2 YNFKEQ. CDR3 residues: CASSQFPNQGYSGANVLTF. The DNA for the CDR3 is TGTGCCAGCAGCCAATTCCCTAACCAGGGTTACTCTGGGGCCAACGTCCTGACTTTC.

This clonotype was found a few times. This chain links TRBV6-5 with TRBJ2-5; 9 nucleotides agree with TRBD1. Looked up from germline, CDR1 is MNHEY and CDR2 is SVGAGI. CDR3 length: 15 amino acids. Trimming at V came to 0 bases and at J to 4 bases, leaving 3 bases not matched to a gene. The CDR3: CASSYSTGGRETQYF. The CDR3 DNA is TGTGCCAGCAGTTACTCGACAGGGGGGAGAGAGACCCAGTACTTC.

This clonotype was seen ten or more times. The rearrangement links TRBV20-1 to TRBJ1-1; D is ambiguous. Germline V gene lookup returns CDR1 DFQATT and CDR2 SNEGSKA (reference sequence). V dropped 3 bases and J dropped 1 base, with 9 bases sitting between them. This CDR3 has 13 residues. CDR3 region: CSASNPSNTEAFF. Written as DNA, the CDR3 is TGCAGTGCTAGTAACCCATCGAACACTGAAGCTTTCTTT.

This clonotype has at least ten counts. The chain carries TRBV20-1 and TRBJ1-5, with unresolved D. V was cut by 0 bases and J by 8 bases, with 8 bases left in between. This CDR3 spans 12 amino acids. Germline CDR1 DFQATT, CDR2 SNEGSKA (reference sequence). DNA of the CDR3: TGCAGTGCTAGAGATAACGTAAAGCCCCAGCATTTT. It encodes CSARDNVKPQHF.

In its sample, this clonotype was seen many times. The chain links TRBV6-5 to TRBJ2-1; D perhaps matches TRBD1 (5 bases). Germline lookup yields CDR1 MNHEY and CDR2 SVGAGI. V was pared by 2 bases and J by 7 bases, with 12 bases between. The CDR3 covers 14 residues. The CDR3 reads CASSYAGFVNEQFF. The CDR3 nucleotides are TGTGCCAGCAGTTACGCAGGGTTTGTAAATGAGCAGTTCTTC.